This T cell receptor beta chain was obtained from a study of pediatric ulcerative colitis. The study's findings and limits: In rectum, acute severe colitis had expanded clones and less diversity. No controls had the two rectal clonotypes shared by ulcerative colitis patients.

Losses at the gene ends were 0 bases for V and 4 bases for J; bases not matched to a gene: 9. Germline V lookup: CDR1 GTSNPN, CDR2 SVGIG (reference sequence). The CDR3 totals 16 residues. Sequencing was at survey level. Sequencing depth was up to 500,000 reads per sample. The protocol was immunoSEQ multiplex PCR, while the TCRdb copy is restricted to in-frame clones and leaves out a portion. The sample consists of 55,000 to 65,000 clones, about 80% of them appearing once. In the case of this clone: No antigen is known for it.

This chain links TRBV30 with TRBJ1-2, with 9 positions matching TRBD1. Sequenced material: blood. The source of this sequence is a boy aged 5-17 years with moderate ulcerative colitis. The CDR3 here is CAWSVGGTGRSYGYTF. CDR3 nucleotide sequence: TGTGCCTGGAGTGTCGGCGGGACAGGGAGATCCTATGGCTACACCTTC.